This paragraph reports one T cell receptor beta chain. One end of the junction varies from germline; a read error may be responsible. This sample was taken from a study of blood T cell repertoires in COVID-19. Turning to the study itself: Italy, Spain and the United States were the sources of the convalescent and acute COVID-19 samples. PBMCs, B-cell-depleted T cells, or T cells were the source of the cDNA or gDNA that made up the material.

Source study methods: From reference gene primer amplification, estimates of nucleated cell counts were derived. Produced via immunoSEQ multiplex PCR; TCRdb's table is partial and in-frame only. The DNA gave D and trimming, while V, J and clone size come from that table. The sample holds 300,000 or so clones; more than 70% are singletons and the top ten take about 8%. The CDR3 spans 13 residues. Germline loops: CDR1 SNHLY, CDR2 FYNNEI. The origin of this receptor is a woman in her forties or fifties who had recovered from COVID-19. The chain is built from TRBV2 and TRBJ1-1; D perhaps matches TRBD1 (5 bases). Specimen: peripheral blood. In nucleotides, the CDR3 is TGTGCCGGCAGACAGCTAATGAACACTGAAGCTTTCTTT. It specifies CAGRQLMNTEAFF.